A selection of T cell receptor beta chains follows, all from one sample in a study of T-cell reconstitution after alpha-beta-depleted transplantation in children. MiXCR, run by TCRdb on the PCR reads, gives a single entry per CDR3 protein. The data contain about 440,000 distinct CDR3 sequences, over 40% of them seen just once; the ten biggest clones take up around a quarter. Sequenced here: PBMCs, sampled before TCRalphabeta/CD19-depleted stem cell transplant. The receptors derive from a girl between 2 and 10 years old with aplastic anemia, due to receive a stem cell transplant. Each CDR3 is given with its conserved first and last residue. The order of the fields is J gene, clone size, V gene, D gene, CDR3 protein, CDR3 DNA. A D gene is named only where the DNA matches it firmly. Clone size is stated in some rows and not others, as once, few, many or a class when expanded.

TRBJ2-7 | NA | TRBV27 | TRBD2 | CASILAGGPYEQYF | TGTGCCAGCATTCTAGCGGGAGGGCCCTACGAGCAGTACTTC
TRBJ2-2 | NA | TRBV19 | TRBD2 | CASSSSGNTGELFF | TGTGCCAGTAGTTCTAGCGGTAACACCGGGGAGCTGTTTTTT
TRBJ2-1 | NA | TRBV2 | TRBD2 | CASIVLAGGYNEQFF | TGTGCCAGCATCGTACTAGCGGGAGGGTACAATGAGCAGTTCTTC
TRBJ2-7 | medium-sized | TRBV20-1 | NA | CRDGFLARPYFSDEQYF | TGCAGAGACGGATTTTTAGCCAGGCCGTACTTTTCCGACGAGCAGTACTTC
TRBJ2-1 | few | TRBV4-2 | TRBD2 | CASSRANLKGLAGVSYNEQFF | TGTGCCAGCAGCCGCGCGAACCTCAAGGGACTAGCGGGAGTCTCCTACAATGAGCAGTTCTTC
TRBJ2-7 | NA | TRBV20-1 | NA | CTARDRERRAYEQYF | TGCACTGCTAGAGATCGGGAGCGGAGGGCCTACGAGCAGTACTTC
TRBJ1-2 | NA | TRBV6-5 | NA | CASSYRGYGYTF | TGTGCCAGCAGTTACAGGGGCTATGGCTACACCTTC
TRBJ1-1 | NA | TRBV29-1 | NA | CRVQGPNTEAFF | TGCAGGGTACAGGGCCCGAACACTGAAGCTTTCTTT
TRBJ2-7 | NA | TRBV3-1 | NA | CASSQAPGAYEQYF | TGTGCCAGCAGCCAAGCCCCAGGCGCCTACGAGCAGTACTTC
TRBJ1-3 | many | TRBV7-2 | NA | CASSLQGAGNTIYF | TGTGCCAGCAGCTTACAAGGTGCGGGAAACACCATATATTTT
TRBJ2-7 | NA | TRBV15 | NA | CATSNNYEQYF | TGTGCCACCAGCAACAACTACGAGCAGTACTTC
TRBJ1-2 | NA | TRBV20-1 | NA | CTYQGLNGYTF | TGCACCTATCAGGGGCTGAATGGCTACACCTTC
TRBJ1-2 | NA | TRBV4-3 | NA | CASSQDTYGYTF | TGCGCCAGCAGCCAAGACACTTATGGCTACACCTTC
TRBJ2-7 | many | TRBV12-3/TRBV12-4 | NA | CASSSTPYEQYF | TGTGCCAGCAGTTCTACACCCTACGAGCAGTACTTC
TRBJ2-3 | NA | TRBV20-1 | TRBD2 | CSARKREGTTQYF | TGCAGTGCTAGGAAGCGGGAGGGAACGACGCAGTATTTT
TRBJ2-7 | NA | TRBV7-2 | NA | CASSLASASYEQYF | TGTGCCAGCAGCTTAGCGTCGGCATCCTACGAGCAGTACTTC
TRBJ2-7 | many | TRBV20-1 | NA | CSAPSWDSLGEQYF | TGCAGTGCCCCCTCCTGGGACTCGTTGGGCGAGCAGTACTTC
TRBJ2-7 | NA | TRBV24-1 | NA | CATSEGVLSSYEQYF | TGTGCCACCAGTGAAGGGGTCCTAAGCTCCTACGAGCAGTACTTC
TRBJ2-3 | NA | TRBV7-6 | TRBD2 | CASSSPGLAGSTDTQYF | TGTGCCAGCAGCTCGCCCGGACTAGCGGGAAGCACAGATACGCAGTATTTT
TRBJ2-7 | NA | TRBV28 | NA | CASLPPQGYEQYF | TGTGCCAGCCTACCCCCACAGGGTTACGAGCAGTACTTC
TRBJ2-5 | once | TRBV5-1 | NA | CASSLAGVAETQYF | TGCGCCAGCAGCTTGGCAGGGGTAGCGGAGACCCAGTACTTC
TRBJ2-3 | NA | TRBV10-3 | TRBD1 | CAINSGQGFPDTQYF | TGTGCCATCAACTCCGGACAGGGGTTCCCAGATACGCAGTATTTT
TRBJ2-1 | many | TRBV12-3/TRBV12-4 | NA | CASTNYDVQFF | TGTGCCAGCACGAACTACGACGTGCAGTTCTTC
TRBJ2-3 | NA | TRBV27 | NA | CASSKTGQTTDTQYF | TGTGCCAGCAGCAAAACCGGACAGACCACAGATACGCAGTATTTT
TRBJ1-5 | once | TRBV19 | NA | CASSRQNSNQPQHF | TGTGCCAGTAGTCGGCAGAATAGCAATCAGCCCCAGCATTTT
TRBJ2-3 | many | TRBV28 | NA | CASSLGAGADTQYF | TGTGCCAGCAGTCTAGGAGCCGGAGCAGATACGCAGTATTTT
TRBJ1-5 | NA | TRBV27 | TRBD1 | CASRRDRAAGPQHF | TGTGCCAGCAGGCGTGACAGGGCCGCGGGGCCCCAGCATTTT
TRBJ2-2 | NA | TRBV5-1 | NA | CASSHLRSREGGTGELFF | TGCGCCAGCAGCCACTTGAGGTCCAGGGAAGGGGGCACCGGGGAGCTGTTTTTT
TRBJ2-1 | NA | TRBV14 | NA | CASSQGGRALYNEQFF | TGTGCCAGCAGCCAAGGGGGCAGGGCCCTCTACAATGAGCAGTTCTTC
TRBJ2-7 | many | TRBV2 | NA | CASSPSPLVTGYEQYF | TGTGCCAGCAGTCCCTCCCCTCTAGTGACCGGCTACGAGCAGTACTTC
TRBJ2-5 | NA | TRBV9 | NA | CASSVDVGLQETQYF | TGTGCCAGCAGCGTAGATGTCGGCCTACAAGAGACCCAGTACTTC
TRBJ2-2 | many | TRBV20-1 | TRBD1 | CSARDRGATGELFF | TGCAGTGCCCGGGACAGGGGAGCCACCGGGGAGCTGTTTTTT
TRBJ1-1 | NA | TRBV20-1 | NA | CSVGPMLNTEAFF | TGCAGTGTGGGACCCATGTTGAACACTGAAGCTTTCTTT
TRBJ1-2 | few | TRBV5-1 | TRBD1 | CASSLRQGENYGYTF | TGCGCCAGCAGCCTGAGACAGGGGGAAAACTATGGCTACACCTTC
TRBJ2-7 | few | TRBV4-1 | NA | CASSHSAGALSYEQYF | TGCGCCAGCAGCCATTCCGCAGGGGCCCTCTCCTACGAGCAGTACTTC
TRBJ2-3 | NA | TRBV12-3/TRBV12-4 | TRBD2 | CASSSLIAGGPLGADTQYF | TGTGCCAGCAGTTCCCTAATAGCGGGAGGGCCACTTGGTGCAGATACGCAGTATTTT
TRBJ1-1 | few | TRBV29-1 | TRBD1 | CSVRQGPNTEAFF | TGCAGCGTGAGACAGGGCCCGAACACTGAAGCTTTCTTT
TRBJ2-5 | NA | TRBV20-1 | NA | CSAREVSKETQYF | TGCAGTGCTAGAGAAGTCTCTAAAGAGACCCAGTACTTC
TRBJ2-1 | NA | TRBV6-5 | TRBD2 | CASSYRTSGSGGNEQFF | TGTGCCAGCAGTTACCGGACTAGCGGGAGCGGGGGGAATGAGCAGTTCTTC
TRBJ2-5 | few | TRBV20-1 | NA | CSAISGHSSDETQYF | TGCAGTGCTATCTCAGGACACTCATCCGACGAGACCCAGTACTTC
TRBJ2-5 | NA | TRBV5-5 | NA | CASGPPGQETQYF | TGTGCCAGCGGCCCGCCCGGCCAAGAGACCCAGTACTTC
TRBJ2-1 | many | TRBV10-3 | TRBD2 | CAISESGGDEQFF | TGTGCCATCAGTGAGAGCGGGGGGGATGAGCAGTTCTTC
TRBJ2-5 | NA | TRBV15 | NA | CATSRDQTGRETQYF | TGTGCCACCAGCAGAGATCAGACAGGTCGGGAGACCCAGTACTTC
TRBJ2-7 | NA | TRBV20-1 | NA | CSAEGVEQYF | TGCAGTGCCGAAGGCGTCGAGCAGTACTTC
TRBJ2-6 | NA | TRBV5-1 | NA | CASSWGWGASGANVLTF | TGCGCCAGCAGCTGGGGGTGGGGGGCCTCTGGGGCCAACGTCCTGACTTTC
TRBJ1-5 | few | TRBV6-2/TRBV6-3 | TRBD1 | CASSWGQGVTRYQPQHF | TGTGCCAGCAGTTGGGGACAGGGGGTAACTCGGTATCAGCCCCAGCATTTT
TRBJ2-7 | many | TRBV4-3 | NA | CASSQGRRGDIYEQYF | TGCGCCAGCAGCCAAGGGCGGAGGGGGGACATTTACGAGCAGTACTTC
TRBJ2-5 | few | TRBV27 | TRBD1 | CASTPTGGQETQYF | TGTGCCAGCACCCCGACAGGGGGCCAAGAGACCCAGTACTTC